The 2 T cell receptor beta chains below come from one sample, sequenced in a study of follicular helper T cells after annual influenza vaccination. Time point reported: 2014-2015 season, 7 days after vaccination. Using immunoSEQ multiplex PCR, the repertoire was profiled, and TCRdb retains in-frame clones only, with some absent. Here the sample spans approximately 9,700 clones, approximately 80% being singletons. Here the sequenced sample was CXCR5- memory CD4+ T cells sorted from blood, taken 7 days after influenza vaccination. Source of these receptors: an adult who received the influenza vaccine.

The chain employs TRBV5-1 and TRBJ1-1; 9 bases agree with TRBD1. CDR3 length equals 17 residues. In germline, CDR1 is SGHRS, CDR2 YFSETQ. The junction had 7 bases not matched to a gene; V was cut back by 1 base and J by 0 bases. CDR3 region: CASSLSRTGALNTEAFF. CDR3 DNA: TGCGCCAGCAGCTTGTCCCGGACAGGGGCCCTGAACACTGAAGCTTTCTTT.

The V call is TRBV7-9, the J call TRBJ2-7, with 7 bases fitting TRBD2. Per the germline V gene, CDR1 is SEHNR and CDR2 is FQNEAQ (reference sequence). The CDR3 spans 14 residues. With V trimmed by 0 bases and J by 1 base, 0 bases remained unmatched. The CDR3 coding sequence is TGTGCCAGCAGCTTAGCGGGAGGGTCCTACGAGCAGTACTTC. Translated: CASSLAGGSYEQYF.